A single sample is the source of the 18 T cell receptor beta chains below, sequenced in a study of blood T cell repertoires in COVID-19. Using immunoSEQ multiplex PCR, the repertoire was profiled, and TCRdb retains in-frame clones only, with some absent. The sample holds approximately 210,000 clones, 75% to 85% seen once. Source material: PBMCs or T cells enriched from blood (not recorded which). The receptors derive from a man aged 25 to 40 with acute COVID-19.

This chain links TRBV24-1 with TRBJ2-3; 7 bases align to TRBD2. V was pared by 9 bases and J by 3 bases, with 8 bases of the junction left unmatched. Per germline, CDR1 KGHDR and CDR2 SFDVKD. CDR3 length equals 14 residues. The CDR3 is CATSGGGATDTQYF. In DNA, the CDR3 is TGTGCCACCTCGGGCGGGGGTGCGACAGATACGCAGTATTTT.

V is TRBV6-5 and J is TRBJ1-2; 7 positions agree with TRBD1. This CDR3 contains 13 residues. The junction had 8 bases not matched to a gene; V was cut back by 8 bases and J by 5 bases. CDR1 is MNHEY, CDR2 SVGAGI, per germline. CDR3: CASQNRGPYGYTF. As DNA, the CDR3 is TGTGCCAGCCAGAACAGGGGACCTTATGGCTACACCTTC.

This clone was detected once. The chain links TRBV5-1 to TRBJ1-4, with unresolved D. This CDR3 region has 11 residues. Germline assignment: CDR1 SGHRS and CDR2 YFSETQ. Trimming cost V 7 bases and J 4 bases, with 5 bases left between them. CDR3 DNA: TGCGCCAGCCGGGATAATGAAAAACTGTTTTTT. Protein: CASRDNEKLFF.

The chain links TRBV12-3 or TRBV12-4 to TRBJ2-7; 8 bases fit TRBD2. CDR3 length equals 12 residues. With V trimmed by 6 bases and J by 3 bases, 1 base remained unmatched. The CDR3 DNA reads as TGTGCCAGCAGGCGGGGGGACTACGAGCAGTACTTC. Its protein is CASRRGDYEQYF.

This clone was observed once. The chain has TRBV7-3 and TRBJ2-3, with 14 bases identical to TRBD2. CDR3 length equals 16 residues. In germline, CDR1 is SGHTA, CDR2 FQGTGA. J was trimmed by 5 bases and V by 4 bases; bases with no gene match: 5. The CDR3: CASSSTSGGARDTQYF. CDR3 nucleotides: TGTGCCAGCAGCTCGACTAGCGGGGGGGCCAGAGATACGCAGTATTTT.

The chain recombines TRBV25-1 with TRBJ1-1; D is ambiguous. Trimming removed 0 bases at V and 5 bases at J, with 13 bases between. In germline, CDR1 is MGHDK, CDR2 SYGVNS. CDR3 length: 15 residues. Here the CDR3 DNA reads TGTGCCAGCAGTGAATATCACGGTCCACCAACTGAAGCTTTCTTT. It yields the protein CASSEYHGPPTEAFF.

The chain employs TRBV2 and TRBJ1-2; a weak D match, TRBD1 (6 bases). V was cut by 5 bases and J by 6 bases, with 10 bases left in between. Germline V lookup: CDR1 SNHLY, CDR2 FYNNEI. CDR3 length: 12 residues. The CDR3 here is CASSFRGDGYTF. CDR3 DNA sequence: TGTGCCAGCAGTTTCAGGGGCGATGGCTACACCTTC. The full variable domain, its missing parts supplied by reference TRBV2 and TRBJ1-2, is EPEVTQTPSHQVTQMGQEVILRCVPISNHLYFYWYRQILGQKVEFLVSFYNNEISEKSEIFDDQFSVERPDGSNFTLKIRSTKLEDSAMYFCASSFRGDGYTFGSGTRLTVV.

V and J are TRBV29-1 and TRBJ1-1; the D gene is possibly TRBD1 (6 bases). CDR1 is SQVTM, CDR2 ANQGSEA, per germline. The CDR3 contains 14 residues. Trimming took 7 bases from V and 0 from J, leaving 15 bases between them. The CDR3 reads CSGTGTLMNTEAFF. The CDR3, as DNA: TGCAGCGGTACCGGGACACTAATGAACACTGAAGCTTTCTTT.

The chain recombines TRBV12-5 with TRBJ2-1; 12 bases match TRBD2. The CDR3 is 18 amino acids. The trim removed 6 bases at V and 9 bases at J, leaving 18 bases unmatched. Per germline, CDR1 LGHNT and CDR2 FRNRAP. CDR3 protein: CASGTGLAGPKVRGEQFF. CDR3 bases: TGTGCTAGTGGGACCGGACTAGCGGGGCCTAAAGTAAGGGGTGAGCAGTTCTTC. The full variable domain, its missing parts supplied by reference TRBV12-5 and TRBJ2-1, is DARVTQTPRHKVTEMGQEVTMRCQPILGHNTVFWYRQTMMQGLELLAYFRNRAPLDDSGMPKDRFSAEMPDATLATLKIQPSEPRDSAVYFCASGTGLAGPKVRGEQFFGPGTRLTVL.

The rearrangement links TRBV30 to TRBJ1-2, with 7 nucleotides matching TRBD1. The trim removed 4 bases at V and 0 bases at J, leaving 5 bases unmatched. The CDR3 is 14 residues long. Germline assignment: CDR1 GTSNPN and CDR2 SVGIG (reference sequence). This CDR3 reads CAWNKGGPNYGYTF. Written as DNA, the CDR3 is TGTGCCTGGAACAAAGGGGGCCCTAACTATGGCTACACCTTC.

J is TRBJ2-7 and V is TRBV7-2, with 12 bases identical to TRBD2. This CDR3 contains 14 residues. Germline-derived CDR1 and CDR2 are SGHTA and FQGNSA. The J segment lost 7 bases and the V segment lost 3 bases, leaving 4 bases of the junction unmatched. As DNA, the CDR3 is TGTGCCAGCAGCTTTGGACTAGCGGGGAAAGAGCAGTACTTC. Encoded protein: CASSFGLAGKEQYF.

The rearrangement joins TRBV28 to TRBJ1-5; 8 positions match TRBD1. Unmatched junction bases numbered 6, after V lost 5 bases and J lost 3 bases. CDR1 is MDHEN, CDR2 SYDVKM, per germline. The CDR3 spans 15 residues. CDR3 nucleotide sequence: TGTGCCAGCAGTCGGGGACAGGCTTACAATCAGCCCCAGCATTTT. It translates to CASSRGQAYNQPQHF.

The chain links TRBV30 to TRBJ2-5; 9 bases are shared with TRBD1. The CDR3 consists of 14 residues. Trimming cost V 4 bases and J 4 bases; bases outside gene matches: 7. CDR1 is GTSNPN and CDR2 is SVGIG in the germline V gene (reference sequence). The CDR3 sequence is CAWTSGQGGETQYF. CDR3 sequence (DNA): TGTGCCTGGACATCGGGACAGGGTGGAGAGACCCAGTACTTC.

J is TRBJ1-6 and V is TRBV28, with D tentatively TRBD1 (5 bases). CDR1 is MDHEN and CDR2 is SYDVKM in the germline V gene. Trimming stripped 8 bases from V and 9 bases from J, with 17 bases between. CDR3 length equals 14 residues. DNA for the CDR3: TGTGCCAGCGGGCCCGGGGGGACGAGTTCACCCCTCCACTTT. Protein: CASGPGGTSSPLHF.

This chain links TRBV11-2 with TRBJ1-2, with TRBD1 matching over 7 bases. With V trimmed by 0 bases and J by 8 bases, 6 bases remained unmatched. The CDR3 totals 14 residues. CDR1 and CDR2 from the germline V gene are SGHAT and FQNNGV. CDR3 sequence reads: CASSLDPAGGGYTF. Written as DNA, the CDR3 is TGTGCCAGCAGCTTAGATCCGGCAGGGGGAGGCTACACCTTC. The entire variable domain, with the rest obtained from reference TRBV11-2 and TRBJ1-2, is as follows: EAGVAQSPRYKIIEKRQSVAFWCNPISGHATLYWYQQILGQGPKLLIQFQNNGVVDDSQLPKDRFSAERLKGVDSTLKIQPAKLEDSAVYLCASSLDPAGGGYTFGSGTRLTVV.

The V and J genes are TRBV6-5 and TRBJ1-1, with D possibly matching TRBD1 (6 bases). This CDR3 has 15 residues. CDR1 is MNHEY and CDR2 is SVGAGI in the germline V gene. V dropped 7 bases and J dropped 0 bases, with 15 bases sitting between them. The DNA of the CDR3 is TGTGCCAGCAAACCGACAGGCAGCATGAACACTGAAGCTTTCTTT. Its protein product is CASKPTGSMNTEAFF.

The chain joins TRBV5-1 to TRBJ2-7; 8 bases are shared with TRBD1. The CDR3 totals 15 residues. The trim removed 1 base at V and 7 bases at J, leaving 10 bases unmatched. Germline lookup yields CDR1 SGHRS and CDR2 YFSETQ. CDR3 nucleotide sequence: TGCGCCAGCAGCTTGTACGAGACAGGGGTTCGGGAGCAGTACTTC. Its protein is CASSLYETGVREQYF.

This clone was seen only once. The chain employs TRBV5-1 and TRBJ1-2; 8 bases fit TRBD1. With V trimmed by 0 bases and J by 7 bases, 8 bases remained unmatched. The germline V gene has CDR1 SGHRS and CDR2 YFSETQ. The CDR3 sequence is 15 residues long. CDR3 in DNA: TGCGCCAGCAGCTTGGCTGCCGACAGGGGAGTTGGCTACACCTTC. It yields the protein CASSLAADRGVGYTF.